Listed below are T cell receptor beta chains from one sample, sequenced in a study of human T cells and chemical hapten exposure. One entry per CDR3 protein results from TCRdb running MiXCR on the RACE reads. The table shows 89,000 or so distinct CDR3 sequences, with about 6.6% occurring only once. The source material was whole blood, sampled in connection with sensitization to the hapten diphenylcyclopropenone (DPC). Every receptor here comes from a woman in her twenties or thirties with alopecia areata. Some clones in this sample may be carry-over from other donors' samples. The CDR3 runs from the conserved cysteine through the conserved F or W. The order of the fields is D gene, clone size, V gene, J gene, CDR3 DNA, CDR3 protein. A D gene is named only where the DNA matches it firmly. Size is stated for part of the rows, as once, few or many counts, or as a class when the clone is expanded.

d_call: .; clone_size: many; v_call: TRBV29-1; j_call: TRBJ1-2; cdr3_nt: TGCAGCGTTGAGGACTATGGCTACACCTTC; cdr3_aa: CSVEDYGYTF
d_call: .; clone_size: .; v_call: TRBV5-1; j_call: TRBJ2-1; cdr3_nt: TGCGCCAGCAGCCCCCCGAGCAATGAGCAGTTCTTC; cdr3_aa: CASSPPSNEQFF
d_call: .; clone_size: .; v_call: TRBV30; j_call: TRBJ1-1; cdr3_nt: TGTGCCTGGGGAAACTCCCCAGCCTTT; cdr3_aa: CAWGNSPAF
d_call: .; clone_size: few; v_call: TRBV20-1; j_call: TRBJ1-5; cdr3_nt: TGCAGTGCTAGAGATCCAGGGTCTGGCAATCAGCCCCAGCATTTT; cdr3_aa: CSARDPGSGNQPQHF
d_call: .; clone_size: .; v_call: TRBV5-1; j_call: TRBJ1-4; cdr3_nt: TGCGCCAGCAGCTTGGATGTTAATGAAAATCTGTTTTTT; cdr3_aa: CASSLDVNENLFF
d_call: .; clone_size: few; v_call: TRBV4-1; j_call: TRBJ1-4; cdr3_nt: TGCGCCAGCAGCCAAGATATAGGGAAGATGGTTAAGAAAGAACTGTTTTTT; cdr3_aa: CASSQDIGKMVKKELFF
d_call: .; clone_size: many; v_call: TRBV29-1; j_call: TRBJ2-7; cdr3_nt: TGCAGCGTTCTAACCGGGACAAGAACCTACGAGCAGTACTTC; cdr3_aa: CSVLTGTRTYEQYF
d_call: .; clone_size: few; v_call: TRBV30; j_call: TRBJ1-5; cdr3_nt: TGTGCCTGGACAGGAGGGGGCAATCAGCCCCAGCATTTT; cdr3_aa: CAWTGGGNQPQHF
d_call: .; clone_size: .; v_call: TRBV7-9; j_call: TRBJ2-3; cdr3_nt: TGTGCCAGCAGCCCCAATCGGGGCCGGGGGCGTTCTAGCACAGATACGCAGTATTTT; cdr3_aa: CASSPNRGRGRSSTDTQYF
d_call: .; clone_size: .; v_call: TRBV7-9; j_call: TRBJ1-3; cdr3_nt: TGTGCCAGCAGCTTACAGGCCTCTGGAAACACCATATATTTT; cdr3_aa: CASSLQASGNTIYF
d_call: .; clone_size: many; v_call: TRBV6-6; j_call: TRBJ1-1; cdr3_nt: TGTGCCAGCAGCCCAGATCCGAAAACCACTGAAGCTTTCTTT; cdr3_aa: CASSPDPKTTEAFF